The following is a T cell receptor (beta chain) sequence with its context. Its antigen is as yet unknown. Germline values: CDR1 GTSNPN, CDR2 SVGIG (reference sequence). This CDR3 contains 12 residues. V was clipped by 2 bases and J by 10 bases, with 14 bases between them. Each CDR3 protein gets one entry after TCRdb re-called the 5' RACE reads with MiXCR. The sample consists of fewer than 500,000 distinct CDR3 sequences, roughly 27% of them appearing once. This entry comes from a study of CD8 T cells in ankylosing spondylitis. Study observations and caveats: Significant enrichment of disease-linked clones was reported in matched ankylosing spondylitis synovial fluid. Earlier studies detected some motif variants in reactive arthritis synovial fluid and blood. A TCR beta motif of 8 or 9 highly homologous variants appeared characteristic of ankylosing spondylitis blood.

The clonotype comes from a male donor with ankylosing spondylitis. Sequenced input: blood, either unsorted or a sorted T cell fraction (not recorded which). The V gene is TRBV30, the J gene TRBJ1-1, with D possibly being TRBD1 (5 bases). CDR3 region: CAWSQDGASAFF. CDR3 DNA sequence: TGTGCCTGGAGTCAGGACGGGGCCTCAGCTTTCTTT. Full variable domain (remainder filled in from reference TRBV30 and TRBJ1-1): SQTIHQWPATLVQPVGSPLSLECTVEGTSNPNLYWYRQAAGRGLQLLFYSVGIGQISSEVPQNLSASRPQDRQFILSSKKLLLSDSGFYLCAWSQDGASAFFGQGTRLTVV.